In its sample, the clone carrying this TCR beta chain was seen once. The authors reverse transcribed roughly 0.5 to 1 ug RNA with random hexamers. TCRdb reprocessed the immunoSEQ multiplex PCR reads with MiXCR, giving one entry per CDR3 protein. The sample lists more than 150,000 distinct CDR3 sequences, 94% occurring once. In germline, CDR1 is SGHVS, CDR2 FQNEAQ. The CDR3 extends over 16 amino acids. The ends were cut back, 5 bases at V and 4 bases at J, with 18 bases in the middle. Blood CD8+ and CD4+ T cells underwent high-throughput TCR beta sequencing. These data are taken from a study of CD8 T cells in Susac syndrome.

This TCR was recovered from a human donor with multiple sclerosis. The chain joins TRBV7-8 to TRBJ1-3; D ambiguous. Material for sequencing was CD8+ T cells from PBMCs. CDR3 region: CASSPELNQEGNTIYF. The CDR3 coding sequence is TGTGCCAGCAGCCCCGAACTTAACCAAGAGGGAAACACCATATATTTT.